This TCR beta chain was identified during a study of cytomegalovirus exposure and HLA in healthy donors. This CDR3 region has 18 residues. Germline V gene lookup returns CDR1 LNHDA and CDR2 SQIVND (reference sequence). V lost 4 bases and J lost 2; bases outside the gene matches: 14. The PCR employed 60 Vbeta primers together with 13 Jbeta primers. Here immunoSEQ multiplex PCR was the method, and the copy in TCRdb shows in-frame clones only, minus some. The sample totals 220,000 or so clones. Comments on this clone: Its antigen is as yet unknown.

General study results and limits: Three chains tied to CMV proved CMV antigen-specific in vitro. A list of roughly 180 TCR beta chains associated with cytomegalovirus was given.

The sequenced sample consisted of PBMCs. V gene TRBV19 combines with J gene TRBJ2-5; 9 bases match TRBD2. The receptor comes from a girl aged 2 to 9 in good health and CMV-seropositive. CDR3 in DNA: TGTGCCAGTAGTAAACCAGGAAAGACTAGCGGTATTCAAGAGACCCAGTACTTC. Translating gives CASSKPGKTSGIQETQYF.